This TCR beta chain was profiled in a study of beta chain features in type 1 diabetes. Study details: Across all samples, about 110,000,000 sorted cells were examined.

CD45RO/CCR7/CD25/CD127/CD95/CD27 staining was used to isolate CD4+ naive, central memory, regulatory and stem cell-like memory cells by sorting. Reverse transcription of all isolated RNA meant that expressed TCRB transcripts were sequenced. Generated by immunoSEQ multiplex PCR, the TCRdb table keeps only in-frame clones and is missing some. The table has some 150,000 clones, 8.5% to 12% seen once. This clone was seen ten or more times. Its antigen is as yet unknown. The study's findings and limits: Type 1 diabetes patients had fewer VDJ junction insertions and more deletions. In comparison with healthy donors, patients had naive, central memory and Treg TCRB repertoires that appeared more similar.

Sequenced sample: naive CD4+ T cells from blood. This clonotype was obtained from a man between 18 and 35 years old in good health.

The CDR3 coding sequence is TGTGCCAGCAGCTCCACAGGGAATGGTGAGCAGTTCTTC. Protein sequence: CASSSTGNGEQFF. This chain links TRBV7-3 with TRBJ2-1, with D perhaps TRBD1 (6 bases). CDR1 and CDR2 from the germline V gene are SGHTA and FQGTGA. Trimming stripped 4 bases from V and 9 bases from J, with 13 bases between. The CDR3 loop spans 13 amino acids.